The 23 T cell receptor beta chains given below trace back to one sample, sequenced in a study of T-cell reconstitution after alpha-beta-depleted transplantation in children. Study-level points and caveats: Reportedly, alpha-beta T cells present about two months post-transplant originated from several hundred expanded clones of graft origin.

These receptors lack a known antigen. This sample's TCRbeta library carried unique molecular identifier barcodes. TCRdb independently ran MiXCR on the PCR reads; one entry per CDR3 protein. Among 30,000 or so distinct CDR3 sequences listed, around 7% were seen once. The source was peripheral blood, collected 60 days after TCRalphabeta/CD19-depleted stem cell transplant. Receptors were obtained from a child less than two years old who had a stem cell transplant for acute myeloid leukemia, so the T cells may come from the graft donor.

The sample holds many counts of this clonotype. The chain employs TRBV6-2 or TRBV6-3 and TRBJ2-6; D unresolved. Germline CDR1 reads MNHEY; CDR2 reads SVGEGT. The ends were cut back, 6 bases at V and 0 bases at J, with 18 bases in the middle. The CDR3 length is 18 residues. The CDR3 DNA sequence: TGTGCCAGCAGCCCCCCACCCCGACGGAGCTCTGGGGCCAACGTCCTGACTTTC. Protein: CASSPPPRRSSGANVLTF.

This clonotype was counted at least ten times. This chain uses TRBV12-3 or TRBV12-4 with TRBJ2-1; perhaps TRBD2 as D (5 bases). V shed 3 bases and J shed 5 bases, with 11 bases lying between them. The CDR3 loop spans 14 amino acids. CDR3 nucleotide sequence: TGTGCCAGCAGTTTTGCGGGCCCCAACAATGAGCAGTTCTTC. It yields the protein CASSFAGPNNEQFF.

This clonotype came up many times. V usage is TRBV7-9 and J usage is TRBJ2-7; 9 nucleotides match TRBD1. With V trimmed by 3 bases and J by 2 bases, 5 bases remained unmatched. This CDR3 comprises 15 residues. Germline values: CDR1 SEHNR, CDR2 FQNEAQ (reference sequence). The CDR3 DNA sequence: TGTGCCAGCAGCTTCGGACAGGGGCAACCCTACGAGCAGTACTTC. It yields the protein CASSFGQGQPYEQYF.

This clonotype occurred many times. The V call is TRBV9, the J call TRBJ2-7, with 13 bases aligning to TRBD2. The J segment lost 3 bases and the V segment lost 4 bases, leaving 4 bases of the junction unmatched. CDR1 SGDLS and CDR2 YYNGEE come from the germline V gene. The CDR3 contains 15 residues. The CDR3 sequence: CASSPTSGRIYEQYF. The DNA for the CDR3 is TGTGCCAGCAGCCCGACTAGCGGGAGGATCTACGAGCAGTACTTC.

This clonotype was counted at least ten times. CDR3 amino acids: CASSYSGGGEQFF. The CDR3 coding sequence is TGTGCCAGCAGTTACTCTGGTGGAGGTGAGCAGTTCTTC. The chain uses TRBV6-5 and TRBJ2-1; D might be TRBD2 (5 bases). This CDR3 comprises 13 residues. Germline loops: CDR1 MNHEY, CDR2 SVGAGI. Trimming cost V 0 bases and J 9 bases, with 9 bases left between them.

This chain uses TRBV4-1 with TRBJ2-6; D gene uncertain. This CDR3 has 19 residues. The germline gives CDR1 MGHRA, CDR2 YSYEKL. V lost 4 bases, J lost 0 bases, and 19 bases lay in between. In DNA, the CDR3 is TGCGCCAGCAGCCCACTCACGGGCCCGTCCTCCTCTGGGGCCAACGTCCTGACTTTC. This sequence encodes CASSPLTGPSSSGANVLTF.

Many counts were recorded for this clonotype. The gene calls are TRBV12-5 and TRBJ2-1; 15 bases agree with TRBD2. Germline CDR1 and CDR2: LGHNT and FRNRAP. This CDR3 has 17 residues. V gave up 6 bases and J gave up 0 bases; unmatched junction bases: 3. Here the CDR3 reads CASGGTSGGSSYNEQFF. CDR3 nucleotides: TGTGCTAGTGGCGGGACTAGCGGGGGGAGCTCCTACAATGAGCAGTTCTTC.

This clonotype was detected many times. This chain links TRBV24-1 with TRBJ2-7, with 9 bases matching TRBD1. Germline V lookup: CDR1 KGHDR, CDR2 SFDVKD. This CDR3 has 13 amino acids. V lost 10 bases and J lost 0; bases outside the gene matches: 3. DNA of the CDR3: TGTGCCACAATGGGACAGGGCTCCTACGAGCAGTACTTC. It yields the protein CATMGQGSYEQYF.

V is TRBV19 and J is TRBJ2-1; 10 bases are shared with TRBD2. Per germline, CDR1 LNHDA and CDR2 SQIVND (reference sequence). With V trimmed by 5 bases and J by 0 bases, 4 bases remained unmatched. This CDR3 comprises 16 residues. DNA for the CDR3: TGTGCCAGTAGTCGTAGCGGGGGGAGCTCCTACAATGAGCAGTTCTTC. Encoded protein: CASSRSGGSSYNEQFF. Full variable domain (missing parts from reference TRBV19 and TRBJ2-1): DGGITQSPKYLFRKEGQNVTLSCEQNLNHDAMYWYRQDPGQGLRLIYYSQIVNDFQKGDIAEGYSVSREKKESFPLTVTSAQKNPTAFYLCASSRSGGSSYNEQFFGPGTRLTVL.

This clonotype was observed many times. The V call is TRBV15, the J call TRBJ2-1; a weak D match, TRBD2 (5 bases). Germline loops: CDR1 LNHNV, CDR2 YYDKDF (reference sequence). The CDR3 spans 15 residues. The V gene lost 0 bases and the J gene lost 1 base, with 7 bases spanning the gap. The CDR3 sequence is CATSRDRGSYNEQFF. The CDR3 DNA sequence: TGTGCCACCAGCAGAGATCGAGGGTCCTACAATGAGCAGTTCTTC.

This clonotype was counted between two and nine times. DNA for the CDR3: TGTGCCAGCAGTTACCGAAGCGGGGGACTCTACAATGAGCAGTTCTTC. Translated, it gives CASSYRSGGLYNEQFF. The chain recombines TRBV6-5 with TRBJ2-1; TRBD2 agrees at 8 bases. The V gene's germline CDR1 is MNHEY and CDR2 SVGAGI. V trimming: 2 bases; J trimming: 3 bases; junction bases outside the gene matches: 6. The CDR3 sequence is 16 residues long.

V gene TRBV9 combines with J gene TRBJ2-7, with 8 bases aligning to TRBD1. The CDR3 is 14 residues long. Per germline, CDR1 SGDLS and CDR2 YYNGEE. The trim removed 4 bases at V and 5 bases at J, leaving 8 bases unmatched. DNA for the CDR3: TGTGCCAGCAGCTTAGGACAGGGTGGCGACGAGCAGTACTTC. Its protein is CASSLGQGGDEQYF.

The CDR3 region has the DNA TGTGCCAGCAGCGACCCCGGGACTGTCTTTATTGAGCAGTTCTTC. This gives the protein CASSDPGTVFIEQFF. The chain is built from TRBV7-8 and TRBJ2-1, with D perhaps matching TRBD2 (6 bases). The CDR3 spans 15 residues. CDR1 is SGHVS and CDR2 is FQNEAQ in the germline V gene. V lost 5 bases and J lost 9, with 20 bases in between.

V usage is TRBV4-2 and J usage is TRBJ2-1, with D perhaps TRBD1 or TRBD2 (5 bases each). The CDR3 consists of 18 residues. Trimming left V 8 bases short and J 4 bases short, with 27 bases between. The germline V gene encodes CDR1 LGHNA and CDR2 YNFKEQ. In DNA, the CDR3 is TGTGCCAGCGGCCTTCACGGGACCTCTAGCAGCCCTTACAATGAGCAGTTCTTC. This codes for CASGLHGTSSSPYNEQFF.

Ten or more counts support this clonotype. The chain recombines TRBV7-2 with TRBJ2-1; TRBD1 matches at 9 bases. V lost 1 base, J lost 2 bases, and 9 bases stayed unmatched. Germline assignment: CDR1 SGHTA and CDR2 FQGNSA. The CDR3 extends over 18 amino acids. CDR3 sequence: CASSLGTVGQGAYNEQFF. CDR3 DNA: TGTGCCAGCAGCTTAGGCACCGTGGGACAGGGAGCCTACAATGAGCAGTTCTTC.

V usage is TRBV30 and J usage is TRBJ1-2; maybe TRBD1 (6 bases). Germline lookup yields CDR1 GTSNPN and CDR2 SVGIG (reference sequence). There are 14 residues in the CDR3. Trimming cost V 5 bases and J 5 bases, with 18 bases left between them. For the CDR3, the DNA is TGTGCCTGGGAAAGGCGGGGGGCAGAATATGGCTACACCTTC. Its protein is CAWERRGAEYGYTF.

In its sample, this clonotype was seen many times. CDR3 nucleotides: TGTGCCAGCAGTCTCGGGGGGGCGTCCGAGCAGTACTTC. This encodes CASSLGGASEQYF. V gene TRBV6-2 or TRBV6-3 combines with J gene TRBJ2-7, with 8 nucleotides matching TRBD2. The CDR3 covers 13 residues. V lost 5 bases to trimming and J lost 6 bases; unmatched junction nucleotides: 6. Germline lookup yields CDR1 MNHEY and CDR2 SVGEGT.

This clonotype has a count of ten or more. This chain connects TRBV4-3 to TRBJ1-1; TRBD1 matches 7 bases. This CDR3 comprises 14 residues. The germline V gene has CDR1 LGHNA and CDR2 YSLEER. The junction had 2 bases not matched to a gene; V was cut back by 0 bases and J by 4 bases. The CDR3 DNA sequence: TGCGCCAGCAGCCAAGACAGGGGGGGCACTGAAGCTTTCTTT. It translates to CASSQDRGGTEAFF.

This clonotype came up many times. The chain employs TRBV6-2 or TRBV6-3 and TRBJ2-1, with D perhaps TRBD2 (6 bases). V was shortened by 5 bases and J by 5 bases, with 19 bases between the two germline ends. The CDR3 is 16 amino acids. Looked up from germline, CDR1 is MNHEY and CDR2 is SVGEGT. CDR3 amino acids: CASSRRRETAHNEQFF. CDR3 sequence (DNA): TGTGCCAGCAGTCGCAGGCGGGAAACGGCTCACAATGAGCAGTTCTTC.

This clonotype was seen ten or more times. CDR3 nucleotides: TGCAGCGTTGGAGGGGGGAAGGACGAGCAGTACTTC. Protein sequence: CSVGGGKDEQYF. The V call is TRBV29-1, the J call TRBJ2-7; D could derive from TRBD1 or TRBD2 (6 bases each). Germline V gives CDR1 SQVTM, CDR2 ANQGSEA. Trimming cost V 4 bases and J 5 bases, with 12 bases left between them. The CDR3 is made up of 12 amino acids.

This clonotype was seen at least ten times. The chain is built from TRBV7-4 and TRBJ2-7; D uncertain. The CDR3 extends over 12 amino acids. Trimming took off 10 bases at V and 0 bases at J, with 10 bases between the two ends. Germline CDR1 reads SGHVT; CDR2 reads SQSDAQ. CDR3 in DNA: TGTGCCACCCGGGCCAGCTCCTACGAGCAGTACTTC. Its protein is CATRASSYEQYF.

This clonotype was seen many times. V and J are TRBV5-5 and TRBJ1-1, with a tentative D call TRBD1 (5 bases). Germline values: CDR1 SGHKS, CDR2 YYEKEE (reference sequence). With 1 base removed from V and 4 bases from J, the gap between germline ends came to 8 bases. CDR3 size: 13 residues. The CDR3 DNA reads TGTGCCAGCAGCTTGCTAACAGGCACTGAAGCTTTCTTT. This translates into CASSLLTGTEAFF.

At least ten counts were recorded for this clonotype. The rearrangement joins TRBV2 to TRBJ2-5; D gene ambiguous. The CDR3 consists of 12 residues. CDR1 is SNHLY and CDR2 is FYNNEI in the germline V gene. The germline V and J ends were trimmed by 5 bases and 5 bases, with 9 bases remaining between them. The CDR3 protein is CASSSPQETQYF. In DNA form, the CDR3 reads TGTGCCAGCAGTTCCCCCCAGGAGACCCAGTACTTC.